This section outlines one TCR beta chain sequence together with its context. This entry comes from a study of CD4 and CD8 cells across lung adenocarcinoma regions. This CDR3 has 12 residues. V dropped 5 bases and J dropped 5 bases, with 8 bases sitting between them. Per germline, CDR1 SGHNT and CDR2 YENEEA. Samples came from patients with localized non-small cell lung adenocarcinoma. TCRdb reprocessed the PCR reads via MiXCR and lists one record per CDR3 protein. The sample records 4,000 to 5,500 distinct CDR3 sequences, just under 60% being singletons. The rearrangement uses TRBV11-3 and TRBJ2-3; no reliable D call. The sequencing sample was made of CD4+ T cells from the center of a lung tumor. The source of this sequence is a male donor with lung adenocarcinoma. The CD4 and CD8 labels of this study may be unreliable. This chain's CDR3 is CASSAFGDTQYF. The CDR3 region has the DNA TGTGCCAGCAGCGCCTTTGGAGATACGCAGTATTTT.